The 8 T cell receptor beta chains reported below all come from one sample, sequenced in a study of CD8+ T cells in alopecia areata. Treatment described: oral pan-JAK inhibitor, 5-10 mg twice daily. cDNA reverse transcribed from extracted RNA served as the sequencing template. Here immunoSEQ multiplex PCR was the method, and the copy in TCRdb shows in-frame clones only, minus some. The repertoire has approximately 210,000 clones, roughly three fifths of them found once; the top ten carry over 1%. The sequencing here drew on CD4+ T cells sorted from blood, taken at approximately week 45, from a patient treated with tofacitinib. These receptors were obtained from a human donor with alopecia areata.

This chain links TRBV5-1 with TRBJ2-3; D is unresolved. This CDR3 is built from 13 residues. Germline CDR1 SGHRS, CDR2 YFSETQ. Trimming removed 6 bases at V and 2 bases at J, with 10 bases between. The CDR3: CASKDATTDTQYF. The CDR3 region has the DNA TGCGCCAGCAAAGACGCCACCACAGATACGCAGTATTTT.

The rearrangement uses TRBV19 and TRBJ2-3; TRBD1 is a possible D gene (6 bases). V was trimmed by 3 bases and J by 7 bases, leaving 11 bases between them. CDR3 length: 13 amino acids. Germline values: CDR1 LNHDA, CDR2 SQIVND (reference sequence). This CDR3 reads CASSMGARNTQYF. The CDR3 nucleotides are TGTGCCAGTAGTATGGGGGCCCGAAATACGCAGTATTTT.

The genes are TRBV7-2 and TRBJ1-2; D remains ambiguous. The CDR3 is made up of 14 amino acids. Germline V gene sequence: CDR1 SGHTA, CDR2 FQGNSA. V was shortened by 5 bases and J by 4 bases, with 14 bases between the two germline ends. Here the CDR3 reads CASSPRIPIYGYTF. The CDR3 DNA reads TGTGCCAGCAGCCCCAGGATCCCCATCTATGGCTACACCTTC. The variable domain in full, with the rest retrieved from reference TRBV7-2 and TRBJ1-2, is GAGVSQSPSNKVTEKGKDVELRCDPISGHTALYWYRQSLGQGLEFLIYFQGNSAPDKSGLPSDRFSAERTGGSVSTLTIQRTQQEDSAVYLCASSPRIPIYGYTFGSGTRLTVV.

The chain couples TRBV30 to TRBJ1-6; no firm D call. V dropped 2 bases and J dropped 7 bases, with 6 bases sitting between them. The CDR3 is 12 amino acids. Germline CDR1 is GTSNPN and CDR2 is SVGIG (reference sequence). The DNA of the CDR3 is TGTGCCTGGAGTAGAAACAATTCACCCCTCCACTTT. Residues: CAWSRNNSPLHF.

Here the CDR3 DNA reads TGTGCCAGCAGTGCAAGGTGGCAGTACTTC. Translation gives CASSARWQYF. V usage is TRBV2 and J usage is TRBJ2-7, with D uncertain. Trimming pared 4 bases from V and 9 bases from J, leaving 7 bases between. The CDR3 extends over 10 amino acids. In germline, CDR1 is SNHLY, CDR2 FYNNEI.

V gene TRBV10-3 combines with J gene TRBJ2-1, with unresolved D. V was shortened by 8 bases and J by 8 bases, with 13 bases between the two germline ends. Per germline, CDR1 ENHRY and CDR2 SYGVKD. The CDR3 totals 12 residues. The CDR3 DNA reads TGTGCCATCGTGCCCGAAGTTGATGAGCAGTTCTTC. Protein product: CAIVPEVDEQFF.

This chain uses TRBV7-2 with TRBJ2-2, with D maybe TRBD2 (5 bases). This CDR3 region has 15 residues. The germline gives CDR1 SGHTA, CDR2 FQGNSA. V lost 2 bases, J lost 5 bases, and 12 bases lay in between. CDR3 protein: CASSLRPRGTGELFF. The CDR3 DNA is TGTGCCAGCAGCTTAAGACCCCGGGGAACCGGGGAGCTGTTTTTT.

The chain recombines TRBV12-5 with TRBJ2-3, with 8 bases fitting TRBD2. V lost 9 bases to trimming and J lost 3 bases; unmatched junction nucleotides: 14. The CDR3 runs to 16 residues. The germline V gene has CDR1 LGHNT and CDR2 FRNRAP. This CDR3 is CASGAGSSGETDTQYF. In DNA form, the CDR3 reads TGTGCTAGCGGGGCGGGGAGTAGCGGGGAGACAGATACGCAGTATTTT.